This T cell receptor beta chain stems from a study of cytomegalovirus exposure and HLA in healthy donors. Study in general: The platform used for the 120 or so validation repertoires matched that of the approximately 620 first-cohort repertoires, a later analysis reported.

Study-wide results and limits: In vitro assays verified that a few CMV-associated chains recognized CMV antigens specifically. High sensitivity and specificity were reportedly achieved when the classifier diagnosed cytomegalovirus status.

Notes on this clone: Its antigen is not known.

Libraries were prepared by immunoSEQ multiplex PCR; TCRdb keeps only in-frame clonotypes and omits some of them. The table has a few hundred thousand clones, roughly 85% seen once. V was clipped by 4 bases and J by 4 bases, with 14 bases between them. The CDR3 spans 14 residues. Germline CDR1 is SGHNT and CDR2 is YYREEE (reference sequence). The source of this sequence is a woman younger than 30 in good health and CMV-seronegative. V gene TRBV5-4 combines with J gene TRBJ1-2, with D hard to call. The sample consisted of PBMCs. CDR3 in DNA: TGTGCCAGCAGCGGGTGGGAGCTATCCTATGGCTACACCTTC. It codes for CASSGWELSYGYTF.